This T cell receptor (beta chain) was retrieved from a study of regulatory T cells in long-lasting Graves disease. CDR1 is SNHLY and CDR2 is FYNNEI in the germline V gene. The CDR3 totals 11 residues. V was shortened by 8 bases and J by 4 bases, with 6 bases between the two germline ends. The TCR beta library used iRepertoire HTBI primers with Arm-PCR amplification of CDR3. TCRdb re-called the multiplex PCR reads with MiXCR, one entry per CDR3 protein. The sample lists 400,000 to 550,000 distinct CDR3 sequences, over 15% occurring once. Specified time point: newly diagnosed GD, antithyroid drugs for less than 3 months. RNA extracted from PBMCs served as the sequencing template. This clonotype was observed many times. This sample was shared with a second study, whose subject was T cells in Graves' hyperthyroidism and ophthalmopathy.

The origin of this receptor is a woman younger than 30 with Graves disease. The chain employs TRBV2 and TRBJ2-1; D unclear. Sequences were derived from peripheral blood mononuclear cells (PBMCs), sampled at new diagnosis, from a patient treated with antithyroid drugs. The CDR3 spells CASCLYNEQFF. The DNA for the CDR3 is TGTGCCAGCTGTTTATACAATGAGCAGTTCTTC.